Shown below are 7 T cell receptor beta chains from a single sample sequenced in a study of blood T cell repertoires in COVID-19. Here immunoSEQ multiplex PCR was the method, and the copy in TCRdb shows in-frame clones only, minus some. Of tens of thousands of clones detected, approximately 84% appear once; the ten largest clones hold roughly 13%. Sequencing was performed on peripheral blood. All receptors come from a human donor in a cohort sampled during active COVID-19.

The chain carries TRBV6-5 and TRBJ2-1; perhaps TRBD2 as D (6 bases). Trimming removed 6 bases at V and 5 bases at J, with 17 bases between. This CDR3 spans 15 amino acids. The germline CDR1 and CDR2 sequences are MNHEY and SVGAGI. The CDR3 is CASSPRRTNNNEQFF. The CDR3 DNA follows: TGTGCCAGCAGCCCCCGGCGGACTAACAACAATGAGCAGTTCTTC.

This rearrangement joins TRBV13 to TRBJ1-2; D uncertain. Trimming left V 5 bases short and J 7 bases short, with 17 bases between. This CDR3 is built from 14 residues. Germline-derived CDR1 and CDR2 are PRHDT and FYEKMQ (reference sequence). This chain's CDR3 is CASSAVERAGGYTF. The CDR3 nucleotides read TGTGCCAGCAGCGCCGTAGAGCGGGCCGGTGGCTACACCTTC.

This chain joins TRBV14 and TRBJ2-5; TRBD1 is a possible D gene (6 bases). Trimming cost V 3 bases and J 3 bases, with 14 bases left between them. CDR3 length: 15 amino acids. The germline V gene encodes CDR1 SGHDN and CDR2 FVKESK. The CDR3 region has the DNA TGTGCCAGCAGCCATATTGGACAGAAAAAAGAGACCCAGTACTTC. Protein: CASSHIGQKKETQYF.

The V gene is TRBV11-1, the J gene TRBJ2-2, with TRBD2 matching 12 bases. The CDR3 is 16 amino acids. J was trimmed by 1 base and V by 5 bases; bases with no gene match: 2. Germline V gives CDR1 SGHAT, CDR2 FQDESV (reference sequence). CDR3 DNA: TGTGCCAGCAGCCCGGGACTAGCGGGGAACACCGGGGAGCTGTTTTTT. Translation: CASSPGLAGNTGELFF.

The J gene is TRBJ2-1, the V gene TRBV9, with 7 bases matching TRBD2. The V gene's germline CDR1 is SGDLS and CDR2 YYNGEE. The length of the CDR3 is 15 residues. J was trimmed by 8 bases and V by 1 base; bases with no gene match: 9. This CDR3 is CASSVNVGGLDEQFF. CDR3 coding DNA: TGTGCCAGCAGCGTAAACGTGGGGGGGTTAGATGAGCAGTTCTTC.

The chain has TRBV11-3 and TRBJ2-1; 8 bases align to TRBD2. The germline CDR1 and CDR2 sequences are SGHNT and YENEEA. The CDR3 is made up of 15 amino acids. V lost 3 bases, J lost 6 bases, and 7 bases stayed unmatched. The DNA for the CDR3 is TGTGCCAGCAGCTTGGGAGCGGGGGAGACCAATGAGCAGTTCTTC. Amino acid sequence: CASSLGAGETNEQFF.

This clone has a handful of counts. CDR3 nucleotides: TGTGCCAGCATCCCCGGACAGGGTGAAAAACTGTTTTTT. Its protein product is CASIPGQGEKLFF. The rearrangement links TRBV6-6 to TRBJ1-4; TRBD1 matches at 8 bases. This CDR3 contains 13 residues. V lost 7 bases to trimming and J lost 7 bases; unmatched junction nucleotides: 5. Germline V lookup: CDR1 MNHNY, CDR2 SVGAGI (reference sequence).